The 3 T cell receptor beta chains in this list originate from one sample, sequenced in a study of T-cell reconstitution after alpha-beta-depleted transplantation in children. Unique molecular identifiers were incorporated when the TCRbeta library was constructed. Via MiXCR, TCRdb re-called the PCR reads, giving one row per CDR3 protein. The table shows about 300,000 distinct CDR3 sequences, with roughly 9.1% occurring only once. Sequencing used PBMCs, obtained before TCRalphabeta/CD19-depleted stem cell transplant. Receptor source: a boy under two years old with acute myeloid leukemia, due to receive a stem cell transplant.

This clonotype occurred a few times. This may come from a read error, since a much larger clone is one base off. This sequence joins TRBV4-2 and TRBJ1-2; D is possibly TRBD1 (5 bases). Germline values: CDR1 LGHNA, CDR2 YNFKEQ. Trimming left V 10 bases short and J 8 bases short, with 23 bases between. The CDR3 runs 14 residues. CDR3 in DNA: TGTGCCATGGGCCCCGGGACCTTATGTTCGGGCTACACCTTC. Amino acid sequence: CAMGPGTLCSGYTF.

In its sample, this clonotype was seen many times. The chain links TRBV27 to TRBJ2-7; 7 bases match TRBD1. Unmatched junction bases numbered 5, after V lost 6 bases and J lost 0 bases. Germline CDR1 reads MNHEY; CDR2 reads SMNVEV (reference sequence). The CDR3 is made up of 14 amino acids. The CDR3 bases are TGTGCCAGCAGATTGACAGGGAGCTCCTACGAGCAGTACTTC. Translated, it gives CASRLTGSSYEQYF.

This clonotype was seen at least ten times. The chain uses TRBV29-1 and TRBJ1-6; D is uncertain. The CDR3 has 9 residues. Trimming cost V 4 bases and J 11 bases, with 3 bases left between them. Germline V lookup: CDR1 SQVTM, CDR2 ANQGSEA. The CDR3 region is CSVVAPLHF. CDR3 in DNA: TGCAGCGTTGTGGCACCCCTCCACTTT.